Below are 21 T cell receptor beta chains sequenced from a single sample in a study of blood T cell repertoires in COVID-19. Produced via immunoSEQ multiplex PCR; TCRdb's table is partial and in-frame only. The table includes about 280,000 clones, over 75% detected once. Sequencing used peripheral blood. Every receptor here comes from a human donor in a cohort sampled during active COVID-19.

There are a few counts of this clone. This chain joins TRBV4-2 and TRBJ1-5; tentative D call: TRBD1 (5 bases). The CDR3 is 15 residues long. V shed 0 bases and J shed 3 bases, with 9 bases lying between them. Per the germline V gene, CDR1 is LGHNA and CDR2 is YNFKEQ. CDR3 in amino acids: CASSQDSGVNQPQHF. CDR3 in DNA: TGTGCCAGCAGCCAAGATTCGGGGGTCAATCAGCCCCAGCATTTT.

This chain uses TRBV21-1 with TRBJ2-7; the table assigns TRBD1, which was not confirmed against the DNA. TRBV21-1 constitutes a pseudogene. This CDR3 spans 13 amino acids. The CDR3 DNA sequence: TGTGCCAGCAGCAGGCTTAAATCCTACGAGCAGTACTTC. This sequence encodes CASSRLKSYEQYF.

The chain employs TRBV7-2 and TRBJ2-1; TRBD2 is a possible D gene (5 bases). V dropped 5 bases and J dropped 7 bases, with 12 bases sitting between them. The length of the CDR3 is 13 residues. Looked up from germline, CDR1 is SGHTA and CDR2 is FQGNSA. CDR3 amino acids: CASSNPLANEQFF. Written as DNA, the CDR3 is TGTGCCAGCAGCAATCCCCTAGCAAATGAGCAGTTCTTC. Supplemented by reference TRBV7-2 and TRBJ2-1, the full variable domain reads GAGVSQSPSNKVTEKGKDVELRCDPISGHTALYWYRQSLGQGLEFLIYFQGNSAPDKSGLPSDRFSAERTGGSVSTLTIQRTQQEDSAVYLCASSNPLANEQFFGPGTRLTVL.

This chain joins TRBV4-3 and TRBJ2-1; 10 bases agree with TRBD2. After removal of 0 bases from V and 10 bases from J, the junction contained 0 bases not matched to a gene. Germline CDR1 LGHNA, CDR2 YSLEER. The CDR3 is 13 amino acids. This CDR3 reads CASSQEAGGEQFF. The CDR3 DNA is TGCGCCAGCAGCCAAGAAGCGGGGGGGGAGCAGTTCTTC.

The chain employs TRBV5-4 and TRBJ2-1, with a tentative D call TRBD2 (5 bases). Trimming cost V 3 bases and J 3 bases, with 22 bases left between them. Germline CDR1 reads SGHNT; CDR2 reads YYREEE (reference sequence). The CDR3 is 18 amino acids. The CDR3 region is CASSSRGGAAIYYNEQFF. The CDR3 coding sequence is TGTGCCAGCAGCTCCCGAGGAGGCGCTGCTATATACTACAATGAGCAGTTCTTC. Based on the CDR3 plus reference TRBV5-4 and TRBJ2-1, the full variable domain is ETGVTQSPTHLIKTRGQQVTLRCSSQSGHNTVSWYQQALGQGPQFIFQYYREEENGRGNFPPRFSGLQFPNYSSELNVNALELDDSALYLCASSSRGGAAIYYNEQFFGPGTRLTVL.

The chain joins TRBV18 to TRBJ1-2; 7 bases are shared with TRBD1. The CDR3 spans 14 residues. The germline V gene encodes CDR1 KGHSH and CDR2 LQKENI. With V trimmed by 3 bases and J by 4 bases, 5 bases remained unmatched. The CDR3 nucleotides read TGTGCCAGCTCACCGGCCGGGACAGTCTATGGCTACACCTTC. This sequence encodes CASSPAGTVYGYTF.

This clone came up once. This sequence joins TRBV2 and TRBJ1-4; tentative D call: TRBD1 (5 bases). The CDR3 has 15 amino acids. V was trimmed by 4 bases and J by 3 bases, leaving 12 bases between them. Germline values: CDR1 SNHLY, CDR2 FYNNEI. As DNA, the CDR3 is TGTGCCAGCAGTGCCGACAGATTGGCTAATGAAAAACTGTTTTTT. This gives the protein CASSADRLANEKLFF. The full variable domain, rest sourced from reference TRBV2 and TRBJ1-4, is EPEVTQTPSHQVTQMGQEVILRCVPISNHLYFYWYRQILGQKVEFLVSFYNNEISEKSEIFDDQFSVERPDGSNFTLKIRSTKLEDSAMYFCASSADRLANEKLFFGSGTQLSVL.

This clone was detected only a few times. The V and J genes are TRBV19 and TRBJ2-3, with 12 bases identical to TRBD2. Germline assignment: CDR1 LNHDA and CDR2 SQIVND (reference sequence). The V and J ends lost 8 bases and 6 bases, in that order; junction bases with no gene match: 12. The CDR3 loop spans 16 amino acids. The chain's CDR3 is CASRGLAGTPTDTQYF. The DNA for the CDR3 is TGTGCCAGTCGGGGACTAGCGGGCACCCCTACGGATACGCAGTATTTT.

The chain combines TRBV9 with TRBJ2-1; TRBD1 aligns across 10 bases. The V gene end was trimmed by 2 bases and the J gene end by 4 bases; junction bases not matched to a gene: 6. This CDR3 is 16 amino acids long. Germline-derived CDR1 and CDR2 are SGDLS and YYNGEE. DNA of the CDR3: TGTGCCAGCAGCGTTGGTGGGACAGGGGTTTACAATGAGCAGTTCTTC. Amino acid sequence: CASSVGGTGVYNEQFF.

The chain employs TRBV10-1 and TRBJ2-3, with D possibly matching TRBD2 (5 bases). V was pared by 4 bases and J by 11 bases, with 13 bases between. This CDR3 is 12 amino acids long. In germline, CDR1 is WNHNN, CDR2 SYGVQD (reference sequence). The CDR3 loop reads CASSVGSKGQYF. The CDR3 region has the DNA TGCGCCAGCAGTGTGGGGAGTAAAGGGCAGTATTTT.

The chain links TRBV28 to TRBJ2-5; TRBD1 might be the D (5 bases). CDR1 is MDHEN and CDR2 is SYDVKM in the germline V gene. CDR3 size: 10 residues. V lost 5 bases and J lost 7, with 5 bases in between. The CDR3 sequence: CASSRGTQYF. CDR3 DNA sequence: TGTGCCAGCAGTAGGGGGACCCAGTACTTC.

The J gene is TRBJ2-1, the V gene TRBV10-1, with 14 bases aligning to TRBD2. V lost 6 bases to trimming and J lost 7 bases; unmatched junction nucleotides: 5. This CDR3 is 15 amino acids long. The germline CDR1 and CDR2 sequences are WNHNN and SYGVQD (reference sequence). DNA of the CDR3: TGCGCCAGCAGCGTCGGGACTAGCGGGAGTAATGAGCAGTTCTTC. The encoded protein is CASSVGTSGSNEQFF.

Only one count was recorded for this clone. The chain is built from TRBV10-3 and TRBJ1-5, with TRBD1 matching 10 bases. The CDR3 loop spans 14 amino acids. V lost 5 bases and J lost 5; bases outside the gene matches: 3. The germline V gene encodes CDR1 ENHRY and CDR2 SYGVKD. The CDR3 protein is CAISPGTGDQPQHF. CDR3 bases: TGTGCCATCAGTCCCGGGACAGGGGATCAGCCCCAGCATTTT.

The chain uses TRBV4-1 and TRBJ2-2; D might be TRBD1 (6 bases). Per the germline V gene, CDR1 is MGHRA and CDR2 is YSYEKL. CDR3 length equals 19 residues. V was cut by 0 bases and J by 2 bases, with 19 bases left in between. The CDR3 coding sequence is TGCGCCAGCAGCCAAGATTGGACAGTACCCTGGCCAAACACCGGGGAGCTGTTTTTT. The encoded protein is CASSQDWTVPWPNTGELFF.

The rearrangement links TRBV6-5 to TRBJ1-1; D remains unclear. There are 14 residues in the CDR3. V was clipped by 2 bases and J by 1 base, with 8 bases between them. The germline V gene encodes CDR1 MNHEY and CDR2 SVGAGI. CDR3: CASSYGLENTEAFF. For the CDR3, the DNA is TGTGCCAGCAGTTACGGGCTCGAGAACACTGAAGCTTTCTTT.

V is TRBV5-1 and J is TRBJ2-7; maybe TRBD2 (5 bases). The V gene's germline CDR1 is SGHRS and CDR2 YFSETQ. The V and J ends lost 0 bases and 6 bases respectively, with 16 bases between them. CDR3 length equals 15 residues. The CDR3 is CASSLGSLAIPEQYF. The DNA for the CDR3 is TGCGCCAGCAGCTTGGGGTCTCTAGCAATACCCGAGCAGTACTTC.

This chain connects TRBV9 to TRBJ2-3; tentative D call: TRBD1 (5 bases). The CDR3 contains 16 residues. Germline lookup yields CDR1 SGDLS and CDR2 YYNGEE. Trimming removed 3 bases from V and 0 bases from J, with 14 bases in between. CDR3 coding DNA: TGTGCCAGCAGCGCCGCAGGGTTCGTTAGCACAGATACGCAGTATTTT. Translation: CASSAAGFVSTDTQYF.

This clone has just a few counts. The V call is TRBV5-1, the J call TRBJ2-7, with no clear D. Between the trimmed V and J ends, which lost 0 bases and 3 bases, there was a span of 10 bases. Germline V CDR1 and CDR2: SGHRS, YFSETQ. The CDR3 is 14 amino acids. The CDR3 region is CASSLASTIYEQYF. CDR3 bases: TGCGCCAGCAGCTTGGCATCGACAATCTACGAGCAGTACTTC. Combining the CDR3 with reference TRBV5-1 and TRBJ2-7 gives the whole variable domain KAGVTQTPRYLIKTRGQQVTLSCSPISGHRSVSWYQQTPGQGLQFLFEYFSETQRNKGNFPGRFSGRQFSNSRSEMNVSTLELGDSALYLCASSLASTIYEQYFGPGTRLTVT.

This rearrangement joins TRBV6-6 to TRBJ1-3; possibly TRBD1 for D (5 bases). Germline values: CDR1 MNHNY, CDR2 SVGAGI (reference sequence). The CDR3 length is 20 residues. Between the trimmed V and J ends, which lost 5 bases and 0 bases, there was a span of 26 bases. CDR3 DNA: TGTGCCAGCAGTCCTGGGTCCGGCCGTCTCTGGGGCGTCTCTGGAAACACCATATATTTT. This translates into CASSPGSGRLWGVSGNTIYF.

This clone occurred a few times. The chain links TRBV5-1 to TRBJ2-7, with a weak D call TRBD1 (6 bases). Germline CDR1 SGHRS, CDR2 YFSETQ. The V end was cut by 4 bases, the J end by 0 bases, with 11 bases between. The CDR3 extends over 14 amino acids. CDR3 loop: CASSRAGDSYEQYF. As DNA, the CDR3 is TGCGCCAGCAGCAGAGCAGGGGACTCCTACGAGCAGTACTTC.

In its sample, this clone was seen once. The CDR3 nucleotides are TGTGCCTCCATTAGAGGTGTCCCAGATACGCAGTATTTT. This sequence encodes CASIRGVPDTQYF. The chain couples TRBV7-9 to TRBJ2-3; no firm D call. V lost 11 bases, J lost 4 bases, and 16 bases lay in between. From germline, CDR1 is SEHNR and CDR2 FQNEAQ (reference sequence). This CDR3 region has 13 residues.